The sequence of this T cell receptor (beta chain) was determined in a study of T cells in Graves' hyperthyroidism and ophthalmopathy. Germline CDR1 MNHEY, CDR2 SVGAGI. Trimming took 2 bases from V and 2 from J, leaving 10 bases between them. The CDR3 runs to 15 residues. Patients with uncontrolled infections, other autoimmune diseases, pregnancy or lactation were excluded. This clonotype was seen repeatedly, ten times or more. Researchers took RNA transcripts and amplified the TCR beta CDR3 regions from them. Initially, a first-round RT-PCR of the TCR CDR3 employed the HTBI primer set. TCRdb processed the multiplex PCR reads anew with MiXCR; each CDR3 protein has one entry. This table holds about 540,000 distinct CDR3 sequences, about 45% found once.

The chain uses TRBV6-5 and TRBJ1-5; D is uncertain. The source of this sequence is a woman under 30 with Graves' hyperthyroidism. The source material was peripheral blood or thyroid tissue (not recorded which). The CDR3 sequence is CASSYDSAGNQPQHF. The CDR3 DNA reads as TGTGCCAGCAGTTACGACTCCGCAGGCAATCAGCCCCAGCATTTT.